The 10 T cell receptor beta chains given below trace back to one sample, sequenced in a study of graft-versus-host responses after intestinal transplantation. Their specific antigens are unknown. Sequencing used immunoSEQ multiplex PCR; TCRdb keeps in-frame clones, though not all of them. The sample carries some 120,000 clones, approximately 90% recorded once. This sample comprised unstimulated CD4+ T cells sorted from spleen or lymph node cells, obtained before intestinal transplant. The origin of the receptors is a human donor who received an intestinal transplant.

The chain couples TRBV28 to TRBJ2-4; D is possibly TRBD1 (7 bases). Per germline, CDR1 MDHEN and CDR2 SYDVKM. Trimming took 5 bases from V and 3 from J, leaving 11 bases between them. There are 14 residues in the CDR3. CDR3 in DNA: TGTGCCAGCAGTGCGCAGGGGGGCAAAAACATTCAGTACTTC. Translation gives CASSAQGGKNIQYF.

This chain uses TRBV5-1 with TRBJ1-1; 7 nucleotides agree with TRBD1. V lost 4 bases and J lost 0; bases outside the gene matches: 3. The germline CDR1 and CDR2 sequences are SGHRS and YFSETQ. The CDR3 covers 14 residues. The CDR3 nucleotides are TGCGCCAGCAGCCGGGACAGTATGAACACTGAAGCTTTCTTT. It is translated as CASSRDSMNTEAFF.

The gene calls are TRBV19 and TRBJ2-1; D possibly corresponds to TRBD1 (6 bases). CDR3 length: 14 amino acids. Germline V gene sequence: CDR1 LNHDA, CDR2 SQIVND (reference sequence). V shed 9 bases and J shed 4 bases, with 16 bases lying between them. In DNA, the CDR3 is TGTGCCAGCGGACAGACCTGGGTATACAATGAGCAGTTCTTC. This sequence encodes CASGQTWVYNEQFF.

V usage is TRBV5-4 and J usage is TRBJ2-1; the D gene is possibly TRBD1 (7 bases). Germline V lookup: CDR1 SGHNT, CDR2 YYREEE (reference sequence). V was shortened by 0 bases and J by 4 bases, with 14 bases between the two germline ends. The CDR3 totals 16 residues. The DNA of the CDR3 is TGTGCCAGCAGCTTGGCAGGGGGGAGAAGATACAATGAGCAGTTCTTC. Translated, it gives CASSLAGGRRYNEQFF. The full variable domain, completed using reference TRBV5-4 and TRBJ2-1, is ETGVTQSPTHLIKTRGQQVTLRCSSQSGHNTVSWYQQALGQGPQFIFQYYREEENGRGNFPPRFSGLQFPNYSSELNVNALELDDSALYLCASSLAGGRRYNEQFFGPGTRLTVL.

The chain uses TRBV11-2 and TRBJ2-2, with no clear D. Trimming cost V 9 bases and J 9 bases, with 23 bases left between them. CDR3 size: 15 residues. The V gene's germline CDR1 is SGHAT and CDR2 FQNNGV. CDR3 in DNA: TGTGCCAGTGGGTCGTACGAGGAAGTCAAGCGGGAGCTGTTTTTT. Its protein product is CASGSYEEVKRELFF.

This chain connects TRBV30 to TRBJ2-5, with D unclear. The ends were cut back, 1 base at V and 0 bases at J, with 9 bases in the middle. Germline V gives CDR1 GTSNPN, CDR2 SVGIG (reference sequence). This CDR3 is built from 14 residues. In nucleotides, the CDR3 is TGTGCCTGGAGTGCGTCCCGGGACCAAGAGACCCAGTACTTC. This translates into CAWSASRDQETQYF. Based on the CDR3 plus reference TRBV30 and TRBJ2-5, the full variable domain is SQTIHQWPATLVQPVGSPLSLECTVEGTSNPNLYWYRQAAGRGLQLLFYSVGIGQISSEVPQNLSASRPQDRQFILSSKKLLLSDSGFYLCAWSASRDQETQYFGPGTRLLVL.

The J gene is TRBJ1-1, the V gene TRBV5-6; possibly TRBD1 for D (5 bases). V lost 1 base to trimming and J lost 4 bases, with 14 bases between them. Germline V gene sequence: CDR1 SGHDT, CDR2 YYEEEE. The CDR3 contains 15 residues. The CDR3 DNA follows: TGTGCCAGCAGCTTGTACCAGGGCATACCCACTGAAGCTTTCTTT. This encodes CASSLYQGIPTEAFF.

The chain recombines TRBV28 with TRBJ1-2, with 7 bases identical to TRBD1. Germline V CDR1 and CDR2: MDHEN, SYDVKM. The ends lost 2 bases at V and 4 bases at J; junction bases unmatched: 7. The CDR3 runs to 15 residues. This chain's CDR3 is CASSLEGGLVYGYTF. The CDR3 bases are TGTGCCAGCAGTTTAGAAGGGGGCTTAGTCTATGGCTACACCTTC.

This chain joins TRBV27 and TRBJ1-6, with 8 nucleotides matching TRBD1. CDR1 MNHEY and CDR2 SMNVEV come from the germline V gene (reference sequence). V lost 7 bases and J lost 6; bases outside the gene matches: 11. The CDR3 has 16 residues. CDR3 coding DNA: TGTGCCAGCACCTCTTGGGCTGGACAGGGTAATTCACCCCTCCACTTT. As protein: CASTSWAGQGNSPLHF.

The chain has TRBV15 and TRBJ2-5; the match to TRBD2 covers 10 bases. The V gene end was trimmed by 1 base and the J gene end by 1 base; junction bases not matched to a gene: 12. The CDR3 contains 19 residues. The germline gives CDR1 LNHNV, CDR2 YYDKDF (reference sequence). The CDR3 sequence is CATSRGASGSLPSQETQYF. The CDR3 nucleotides are TGTGCCACCAGCAGAGGGGCTAGCGGGAGTCTCCCCTCCCAAGAGACCCAGTACTTC.